This TCR beta chain comes out of a study of blood T cell repertoires in COVID-19 (dated by TCRdb to the early 2020s). The study in broad terms: Samples from collaborators originated in the United States, Italy and Spain and spanned both the acute and convalescent phases of COVID-19. The material from the prospective study consisted of cDNA or gDNA derived from T cells, B-cell-depleted T cells, or PBMCs. Subjects who had been exposed to COVID-19, were actively infected with it, or had recovered from it provided the deeply sampled blood TCRbeta repertoires that made up the dataset. The repertoires were made available in a free public database intended to serve as a resource for research on the immune response to SARS-CoV-2. Samples came from the ongoing ImmuneRACE study (first 160 participants) plus 1,254 subjects from 6 global collaborators. The sample metadata nearly always contained a de-identified subject ID, COVID-19 status, age in years and sex. Where available, HLA class I and class II types were taken from metadata supplied by the sample provider and were not determined by assay-based typing. Summary of the overall study and its limitations: Clinical and demographic metadata were provided uncurated, with the amount varying by source and participant.

Collaborating institutions collected whole blood in K2EDTA tubes following their own protocols. For TCRbeta analysis, collaborator samples were shipped as frozen whole blood, as isolated PBMCs, or as DNA extracted from either sample type. The immunoSEQ Assay, a bias-controlled multiplex PCR, was used to amplify TCRbeta CDR3 regions from genomic DNA. The original methods were these. The number of nucleated cells in each sample was estimated from the amplification of reference gene primers within the assay. To quantify the absolute abundance of each unique TCRbeta CDR3 rearrangement, sequence reads were collapsed and filtered. For each sample, productive Simpson clonality was calculated as the square root of Simpson's diversity index over productive rearrangements. Not all clones reach the TCRdb copy of this immuneACCESS table, which keeps in-frame sequences only. Checked studies attribute under half of the gap to unresolved V genes and leave the rest unexplained. That table is the source of V, J and clone size, and D and trimming were worked out from the DNA. This sample lists about 80,000 clones; around 81% were detected once. The top ten clones comprise 15% of the sample.

The V end gives up 5 bases and the J end 2 bases, leaving 14 bases in the junction not matched to a gene. Including cysteine and phenylalanine, the CDR3 has 17 amino acids. Only CDR3 DNA remains: 51 bases, in frame from the first base. The germline V gene sets CDR1 to SGHRS and CDR2 to YFSETQ. The table lists this clone with a few counts. The specificity of this receptor is unknown. No base qualities exist here, and no much larger clone lies one base off it. The V and J segments used are TRBV5-1 and TRBJ2-3, with 7 junctional bases fitting TRBD1. This sequence was found in a human donor in a cohort sampled during active COVID-19. The sequenced material came from peripheral blood. For the CDR3, the sequence is CASRALGGAKITDTQYF. At the DNA level, the sequence is TGCGCCAGCAGGGCTCTAGGGGGCGCAAAGATCACAGATACGCAGTATTTT.